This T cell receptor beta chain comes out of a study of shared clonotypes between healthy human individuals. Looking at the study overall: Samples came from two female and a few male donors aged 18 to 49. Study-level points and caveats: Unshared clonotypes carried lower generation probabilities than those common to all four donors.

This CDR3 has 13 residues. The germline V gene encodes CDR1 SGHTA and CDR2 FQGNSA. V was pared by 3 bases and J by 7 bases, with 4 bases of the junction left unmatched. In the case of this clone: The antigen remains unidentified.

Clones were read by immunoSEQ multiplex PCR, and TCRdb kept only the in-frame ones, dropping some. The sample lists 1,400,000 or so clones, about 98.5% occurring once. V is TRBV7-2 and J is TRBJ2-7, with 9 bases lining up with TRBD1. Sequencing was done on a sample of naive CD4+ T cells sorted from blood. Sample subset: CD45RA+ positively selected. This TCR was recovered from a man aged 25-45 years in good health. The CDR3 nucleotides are TGTGCCAGCAGCTTTGGGACAGGGAGGGAGCAGTACTTC. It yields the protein CASSFGTGREQYF.